The entry below describes one T cell receptor beta chain. The sample is drawn from a study of blood T cell repertoires in COVID-19. This CDR3 has 16 residues. Germline lookup yields CDR1 MNHEY and CDR2 SMNVEV (reference sequence). V lost 2 bases to trimming and J lost 0 bases, with 14 bases between them. TCRdb keeps only in-frame clones here, not all; method: immunoSEQ multiplex PCR. The sample includes approximately 210,000 clones, approximately 84% seen only once; the top ten take approximately 16%. Recovered Cohort 3 donors showed two negative PCRs, clearance, or symptom resolution. V is TRBV27 and J is TRBJ2-7, with D maybe TRBD2 (6 bases). The TCR comes from a middle-aged man who had recovered from COVID-19. The sequenced sample was PBMCs or T cells enriched from blood (not recorded which). DNA for the CDR3: TGTGCCAGCAGTTTACTCCCGGCGGGGAGCTCCTACGAGCAGTACTTC. Translating it yields CASSLLPAGSSYEQYF.